This T cell receptor beta chain derives from a study of beta chain features in type 1 diabetes. V was pared by 2 bases and J by 10 bases, with 20 bases between. CDR3 length: 16 amino acids. Germline loops: CDR1 SGHDN, CDR2 FVKESK. Since all of the isolated RNA was reverse transcribed, expressed TCRB transcripts were what got sequenced. The assay was immunoSEQ multiplex PCR, and TCRdb's table has in-frame clones only and misses some. The data hold under 800,000 clones, with around a sixth observed a single time. Study-wide findings and caveats: All four CD4+ subsets from Type 1 diabetes patients carried moderately but significantly shorter TCRB CDR3s. Among type 1 diabetes patients, VDJ junctions had fewer insertions and more deletions.

A remark on this clone: Its antigen is as yet unknown.

Source material: naive CD4+ T cells from blood. This TCR was sampled from a man younger than 35 in good health. The rearrangement uses TRBV14 and TRBJ2-2; D may be TRBD1 or TRBD2 (5 bases each). CDR3 region: CASSQNTGTNGQELFF. CDR3 nucleotide sequence: TGTGCCAGCAGCCAAAACACCGGGACGAATGGGCAGGAGCTGTTTTTT.